A single sample is the source of the 30 T cell receptor beta chains below, sequenced in a study of shared clonotypes between healthy human individuals. This table comes from immunoSEQ multiplex PCR, and its TCRdb copy is limited to in-frame clones, with some not included. Counted here are under 1,900,000 clones, approximately 98.5% occurring once; the ten biggest clones make up 0.3% to 0.45%. Sample: naive CD4+ T cells sorted from blood. Specified subset: CD45RA+ positively selected. These receptors all stem from a man between 25 and 39 years old in good health.

J is TRBJ2-5 and V is TRBV29-1, with 7 bases lining up with TRBD1. The CDR3 extends over 13 amino acids. Germline V gene sequence: CDR1 SQVTM, CDR2 ANQGSEA. J was trimmed by 5 bases and V by 3 bases; bases with no gene match: 6. CDR3 DNA sequence: TGCAGCGTTGATGACAGGGTCGGTGAGACCCAGTACTTC. Translation gives CSVDDRVGETQYF.

V usage is TRBV2 and J usage is TRBJ2-2; D ambiguous. The CDR3 spans 11 residues. V was shortened by 5 bases and J by 7 bases, with 5 bases between the two germline ends. The V gene's germline CDR1 is SNHLY and CDR2 FYNNEI. The CDR3 is CASSTGGELFF. CDR3 DNA sequence: TGTGCCAGCAGTACCGGCGGGGAGCTGTTTTTT.

This rearrangement joins TRBV19 to TRBJ2-1; perhaps TRBD1 as D (6 bases). CDR3 length: 15 residues. Trimming cost V 5 bases and J 4 bases, with 15 bases left between them. The germline V gene has CDR1 LNHDA and CDR2 SQIVND (reference sequence). Written as DNA, the CDR3 is TGTGCCAGTAGTCCATCCGGGACACATTACAATGAGCAGTTCTTC. Protein sequence: CASSPSGTHYNEQFF.

This CDR3 is CASSRSGRRAQETQYF. CDR3 bases: TGTGCCAGCAGCCGGTCGGGGCGTCGTGCTCAAGAGACCCAGTACTTC. The chain links TRBV5-8 to TRBJ2-5, with D perhaps being TRBD1 or TRBD2 (5 bases each). Germline V gene sequence: CDR1 SGHTS, CDR2 YDEGEE. The V and J ends lost 4 bases and 2 bases respectively, with 18 bases between them. The CDR3 totals 16 residues.

The rearrangement uses TRBV18 and TRBJ2-3; 9 bases match TRBD2. Trimming removed 3 bases from V and 3 bases from J; junction bases left unmatched: 10. The CDR3 totals 17 residues. Germline V gives CDR1 KGHSH, CDR2 LQKENI. CDR3 amino acids: CASSPTGAGGWTDTQYF. CDR3 in DNA: TGTGCCAGCTCACCCACTGGTGCGGGAGGGTGGACAGATACGCAGTATTTT.

The chain carries TRBV7-6 and TRBJ2-5; 13 bases agree with TRBD2. Germline lookup yields CDR1 SGHVS and CDR2 FNYEAQ. The CDR3 is made up of 17 amino acids. V lost 1 base and J lost 1; bases outside the gene matches: 3. Here the CDR3 DNA reads TGTGCCAGCAGCTTAGGACTAGCGGGAGGTCCCCAAGAGACCCAGTACTTC. Residues: CASSLGLAGGPQETQYF.

The V gene is TRBV2, the J gene TRBJ1-5; D is perhaps TRBD1 (6 bases). The CDR3 has 15 amino acids. Germline assignment: CDR1 SNHLY and CDR2 FYNNEI. Trimming pared 6 bases from V and 2 bases from J, leaving 14 bases between. In DNA form, the CDR3 reads TGTGCCAGCAGAACTCAGGGGTGGGGCAATCAGCCCCAGCATTTT. Residues: CASRTQGWGNQPQHF.

The count of this clone is one. This chain links TRBV7-6 with TRBJ2-2; D unclear. The germline V gene encodes CDR1 SGHVS and CDR2 FNYEAQ. Trimming removed 1 base at V and 7 bases at J, with 13 bases between. The CDR3 consists of 15 residues. In DNA form, the CDR3 reads TGTGCCAGCAGCTTAGTTCGTGGGCCGGGCGGGGAGCTGTTTTTT. Translation gives CASSLVRGPGGELFF.

The chain links TRBV29-1 to TRBJ2-3; tentatively, D is TRBD1 (6 bases). Trimming left V 1 base short and J 1 base short, with 9 bases between. Germline CDR1 and CDR2: SQVTM and ANQGSEA. This CDR3 spans 14 amino acids. The CDR3 nucleotides are TGCAGCGTTGAAGGGCGACAGGGCACAGATACGCAGTATTTT. It specifies CSVEGRQGTDTQYF.

The chain couples TRBV11-2 to TRBJ2-2; D unclear. This CDR3 has 13 residues. Germline V CDR1 and CDR2: SGHAT, FQNNGV. The V end lost 1 base, the J end lost 6 bases, and 6 bases lay between the germline ends. CDR3 bases: TGTGCCAGCAGCTTAGTGGTCCCCGGGGAGCTGTTTTTT. Protein product: CASSLVVPGELFF.

The chain recombines TRBV2 with TRBJ2-1; 8 bases align to TRBD2. The germline CDR1 and CDR2 sequences are SNHLY and FYNNEI. V lost 3 bases to trimming and J lost 2 bases; unmatched junction nucleotides: 6. The CDR3 consists of 16 residues. CDR3 sequence (DNA): TGTGCCAGCAGTGAGGGATTGCGGGAGGCCTACAATGAGCAGTTCTTC. It translates to CASSEGLREAYNEQFF.

The gene calls are TRBV9 and TRBJ2-5; 15 bases map to TRBD2. V lost 3 bases, J lost 5 bases, and 11 bases stayed unmatched. Germline loops: CDR1 SGDLS, CDR2 YYNGEE. The CDR3 length is 18 residues. The CDR3 DNA reads as TGTGCCAGCAGCGCCGGGACTAGCGGGAGGTTTTGGTGGGAGACCCAGTACTTC. Its translation: CASSAGTSGRFWWETQYF.

The sample holds one count of this clone. The V and J genes are TRBV25-1 and TRBJ2-5, with a tentative D call TRBD1 (5 bases). In germline, CDR1 is MGHDK, CDR2 SYGVNS. The CDR3 sequence is 15 residues long. V was pared by 0 bases and J by 4 bases, with 12 bases between. This CDR3 is CASSEYRALSETQYF. CDR3 in DNA: TGTGCCAGCAGTGAATACAGGGCTCTCTCAGAGACCCAGTACTTC.

This clone appeared once. The chain couples TRBV7-2 to TRBJ2-5; 10 bases match TRBD2. Unmatched junction bases numbered 8, after V lost 5 bases and J lost 5 bases. The CDR3 has 15 residues. The germline V gene encodes CDR1 SGHTA and CDR2 FQGNSA. The CDR3 DNA reads TGTGCCAGCAGCGCCCGGAGCGGGAGGGGGGAGACCCAGTACTTC. Its protein product is CASSARSGRGETQYF.

J is TRBJ2-1 and V is TRBV28, with 10 bases fitting TRBD2. Germline loops: CDR1 MDHEN, CDR2 SYDVKM. V lost 2 bases and J lost 6; bases outside the gene matches: 10. CDR3 length: 17 residues. The CDR3 here is CASSLVQGLAGVNEQFF. CDR3 sequence (DNA): TGTGCCAGCAGTTTAGTTCAAGGGCTAGCGGGAGTCAATGAGCAGTTCTTC.

V and J are TRBV7-9 and TRBJ1-5, with D possibly TRBD1 on 5 matching bases. Germline assignment: CDR1 SEHNR and CDR2 FQNEAQ (reference sequence). The length of the CDR3 is 14 residues. V lost 4 bases to trimming and J lost 6 bases, with 13 bases between them. CDR3 DNA: TGTGCCAGCAGCTCAGGGTTTTTCGGTCAGCCCCAGCATTTT. Residues: CASSSGFFGQPQHF.

The rearrangement joins TRBV5-1 to TRBJ2-3; 7 bases map to TRBD1. Trimming cost V 7 bases and J 4 bases; bases outside gene matches: 12. This CDR3 has 15 amino acids. Germline CDR1 is SGHRS and CDR2 is YFSETQ. The CDR3 DNA reads TGCGCCAGCGGCCCTACAGGGGTTGTTGCAGATACGCAGTATTTT. It encodes CASGPTGVVADTQYF.

The chain couples TRBV19 to TRBJ2-7; 11 positions agree with TRBD1. J lost 2 bases, V lost 9 bases, and 6 bases had no gene match. The CDR3 spans 14 residues. The germline V gene has CDR1 LNHDA and CDR2 SQIVND (reference sequence). The CDR3 sequence is CASAPGQGAYEQYF. CDR3 bases: TGTGCCAGCGCACCGGGACAGGGGGCCTACGAGCAGTACTTC.

V and J are TRBV28 and TRBJ2-3, with 7 positions matching TRBD2. With V trimmed by 7 bases and J by 8 bases, 18 bases remained unmatched. CDR3 size: 16 residues. The germline CDR1 and CDR2 sequences are MDHEN and SYDVKM. In DNA form, the CDR3 reads TGTGCCAGCACTCTCAAGCGACTAGCAGGTTTCGTTACGCAGTATTTT. It encodes CASTLKRLAGFVTQYF.

The chain recombines TRBV2 with TRBJ1-1; D ambiguous. V gave up 8 bases and J gave up 0 bases, with 10 bases separating them. Germline CDR1 is SNHLY and CDR2 is FYNNEI. The CDR3 runs 13 residues. CDR3 DNA: TGTGCCAGCTCAGGACTGCTGAACACTGAAGCTTTCTTT. It translates to CASSGLLNTEAFF.

This chain uses TRBV12-5 with TRBJ2-1; D not certain. Trimming took off 6 bases at V and 5 bases at J, with 8 bases between the two ends. This CDR3 has 12 residues. Germline V gene lookup returns CDR1 LGHNT and CDR2 FRNRAP. This chain's CDR3 is CASGQQHNEQFF. The CDR3 DNA is TGTGCTAGTGGCCAACAACACAATGAGCAGTTCTTC.

The chain uses TRBV5-6 and TRBJ2-3; 10 positions match TRBD2. The CDR3 is made up of 17 amino acids. J was trimmed by 0 bases and V by 0 bases; bases with no gene match: 4. CDR1 and CDR2 (germline): SGHDT, YYEEEE. The CDR3 DNA sequence: TGTGCCAGCAGCTTGGAGGGTAGCGGGGGGAGCACAGATACGCAGTATTTT. It translates to CASSLEGSGGSTDTQYF.

This clone was seen only once. The CDR3: CASAGGGYEQYF. The CDR3, as DNA: TGCGCCTCGGCGGGGGGCGGCTACGAGCAGTACTTC. The chain employs TRBV5-1 and TRBJ2-7; TRBD2 matches 8 bases. CDR3 length equals 12 residues. Germline CDR1 SGHRS, CDR2 YFSETQ. V shed 10 bases, J shed 3 bases, and the junction held 6 bases outside the gene matches.

V is TRBV2 and J is TRBJ2-1; D is unclear. With 2 bases removed from V and 0 bases from J, the gap between germline ends came to 11 bases. The germline V gene has CDR1 SNHLY and CDR2 FYNNEI. CDR3 length: 16 residues. CDR3 in DNA: TGTGCCAGCAGTGAACGGAGCCGGAGCTCCTACAATGAGCAGTTCTTC. This translates into CASSERSRSSYNEQFF. The full variable domain, in which reference TRBV2 and TRBJ2-1 provide the parts outside the CDR3, is EPEVTQTPSHQVTQMGQEVILRCVPISNHLYFYWYRQILGQKVEFLVSFYNNEISEKSEIFDDQFSVERPDGSNFTLKIRSTKLEDSAMYFCASSERSRSSYNEQFFGPGTRLTVL.

This clone has only one observation. The CDR3 loop reads CASSEFRTQSITYEQYF. CDR3 sequence (DNA): TGTGCCAGCAGTGAATTCAGGACCCAGTCCATAACCTACGAGCAGTACTTC. J is TRBJ2-7 and V is TRBV6-1; D remains unclear. CDR3 length: 17 residues. V gave up 2 bases and J gave up 2 bases, with 19 bases separating them. Germline values: CDR1 MNHNS, CDR2 SASEGT.

V gene TRBV18 combines with J gene TRBJ1-2; D may be TRBD1 (5 bases). CDR3 length equals 15 residues. Germline V lookup: CDR1 KGHSH, CDR2 LQKENI. V lost 6 bases, J lost 7 bases, and 21 bases lay in between. The CDR3, as DNA: TGTGCCAGCTCCCCTACTGACACAGGAACGGTTGGCTACACCTTC. This gives the protein CASSPTDTGTVGYTF.

V and J are TRBV14 and TRBJ2-1, with a weak D call TRBD2 (5 bases). Between the trimmed V and J ends, which lost 1 base and 0 bases, there was a span of 16 bases. Germline CDR1 is SGHDN and CDR2 is FVKESK. The CDR3 has 18 residues. DNA of the CDR3: TGTGCCAGCAGCCAAGGCATAGGAGGCAGGCACTCCTACAATGAGCAGTTCTTC. Translation: CASSQGIGGRHSYNEQFF.

The genes are TRBV28 and TRBJ1-2; 10 nucleotides agree with TRBD1. The CDR3 extends over 15 amino acids. The germline gives CDR1 MDHEN, CDR2 SYDVKM. Germline trimming cut 1 base from V and 8 bases from J; bases unmatched to any gene: 7. CDR3 loop: CASSLFPGQGRGYTF. DNA for the CDR3: TGTGCCAGCAGTTTATTCCCGGGACAGGGGAGAGGCTACACCTTC.

A word on this clone: Its ends do not fully match the called genes, so a read error is possible. The chain employs TRBV7-7 and TRBJ2-7; 7 bases fit TRBD2. CDR3 size: 15 residues. The germline gives CDR1 SSHAT, CDR2 FNYEAQ (reference sequence). The CDR3 here is CASSLAAGSSYEQYF. The CDR3, as DNA: TGTGCTAGCAGCTTGGCAGCGGGGAGCTCCTACGAGCAGTACTTC.

The table lists this clone with a count of one. The chain uses TRBV5-1 and TRBJ1-5; no definite D call. Germline lookup yields CDR1 SGHRS and CDR2 YFSETQ. V was shortened by 8 bases and J by 7 bases, with 7 bases between the two germline ends. The CDR3 runs 10 residues. The CDR3 region is CARPRQPQHF. CDR3 DNA sequence: TGCGCCAGGCCTCGCCAGCCCCAGCATTTT.